These 32 T cell receptor beta chains came from one sample sequenced in a study of a mutant IDH1 vaccine in newly diagnosed glioma. No antigen has been identified for these receptors. Profiling relied on immunoSEQ multiplex PCR, and the TCRdb table lists in-frame clones only, not all of them. The table has tens of thousands of clones, more than 80% seen once. Time point of the sample: week 5, during vaccination. Doses consisted of 300 ug of mutant IDH1 20-mer peptide each, paired with topical imiquimod. The sample consisted of PBMCs, taken from a glioma patient whose treatment included an IDH1 peptide vaccine. The receptor source for this set is a man aged 50 to 60 with glioma.

In this sample, this clone is medium-sized. This rearrangement joins TRBV6-4 to TRBJ1-5; no definite D call. The V and J ends lost 3 bases and 0 bases respectively, with 3 bases between them. This CDR3 spans 13 amino acids. The germline gives CDR1 MRHNA, CDR2 SNTAGT. CDR3 sequence: CASSERSNQPQHF. CDR3 DNA sequence: TGTGCCAGCAGTGAGCGTAGCAATCAGCCCCAGCATTTT.

This chain uses TRBV7-2 with TRBJ1-3; D remains ambiguous. CDR1 and CDR2 from the germline V gene are SGHTA and FQGNSA. There are 12 residues in the CDR3. The V end was cut by 5 bases, the J end by 7 bases, with 9 bases between. The CDR3, as DNA: TGTGCCAGCAGCCCGAACCGGAACACCATATATTTT. Its translation is CASSPNRNTIYF. The whole variable domain, remainder taken from reference TRBV7-2 and TRBJ1-3, is GAGVSQSPSNKVTEKGKDVELRCDPISGHTALYWYRQSLGQGLEFLIYFQGNSAPDKSGLPSDRFSAERTGGSVSTLTIQRTQQEDSAVYLCASSPNRNTIYFGEGSWLTVV.

The chain has TRBV7-8 and TRBJ2-1; TRBD2 aligns across 7 bases. The CDR3 covers 14 residues. Germline CDR1 and CDR2: SGHVS and FQNEAQ. V was clipped by 3 bases and J by 7 bases; unmatched bases: 6. CDR3 DNA sequence: TGTGCCAGCAGCTTTGAGCTAGCGGTTAATGAGCAGTTCTTC. This codes for CASSFELAVNEQFF. Full variable domain (rest looked up from reference TRBV7-8 and TRBJ2-1): GAGVSQSPRYKVAKRGQDVALRCDPISGHVSLFWYQQALGQGPEFLTYFQNEAQLDKSGLPSDRFFAERPEGSVSTLKIQRTQQEDSAVYLCASSFELAVNEQFFGPGTRLTVL.

V is TRBV28 and J is TRBJ2-6; the match to TRBD1 covers 7 bases. CDR1 is MDHEN, CDR2 SYDVKM, per germline. Trimming cost V 6 bases and J 4 bases; bases outside gene matches: 9. The CDR3 runs 16 residues. The DNA for the CDR3 is TGTGCCAGCAGCCCGGGAACAGGGGCAGGGGCCAACGTCCTGACTTTC. Translated, it gives CASSPGTGAGANVLTF. Looking up the rest from reference TRBV28 and TRBJ2-6 gives the full variable domain: DVKVTQSSRYLVKRTGEKVFLECVQDMDHENMFWYRQDPGLGLRLIYFSYDVKMKEKGDIPEGYSVSREKKERFSLILESASTNQTSMYLCASSPGTGAGANVLTFGAGSRLTVL.

The genes are TRBV7-2 and TRBJ2-1; D gene uncertain. Germline lookup yields CDR1 SGHTA and CDR2 FQGNSA. V lost 1 base, J lost 5 bases, and 6 bases lay in between. CDR3 length equals 13 residues. The CDR3 nucleotides read TGTGCCAGCAGCTTAGGGCCGAACAATGAGCAGTTCTTC. This sequence encodes CASSLGPNNEQFF.

This clone appeared a few times. The rearrangement uses TRBV23-1 and TRBJ1-4, with 9 bases fitting TRBD1. TRBV23-1 is an open reading frame whose function is uncertain. The CDR3 covers 15 residues. The trim removed 4 bases at V and 5 bases at J, leaving 5 bases unmatched. CDR3 amino acids: CASSPPGQGNEKLFF. DNA of the CDR3: TGCGCCAGCAGTCCTCCGGGACAGGGAAATGAAAAACTGTTTTTT.

This clone was seen only a few times. The chain recombines TRBV9 with TRBJ1-1; TRBD1 matches at 9 bases. The V gene end was trimmed by 3 bases and the J gene end by 4 bases; junction bases not matched to a gene: 7. The length of the CDR3 is 15 residues. Germline CDR1 reads SGDLS; CDR2 reads YYNGEE. The CDR3 DNA reads TGTGCCAGCAGCGAAGGACAGGGGAAGGGCACTGAAGCTTTCTTT. Translated, it gives CASSEGQGKGTEAFF. The whole variable domain, remainder taken from reference TRBV9 and TRBJ1-1, is DSGVTQTPKHLITATGQRVTLRCSPRSGDLSVYWYQQSLDQGLQFLIQYYNGEERAKGNILERFSAQQFPDLHSELNLSSLELGDSALYFCASSEGQGKGTEAFFGQGTRLTVV.

The chain uses TRBV4-3 and TRBJ1-5; possibly TRBD1 for D (6 bases). Germline values: CDR1 LGHNA, CDR2 YSLEER. Between the trimmed V and J ends, which lost 0 bases and 3 bases, there was a span of 9 bases. This CDR3 comprises 15 residues. The CDR3, as DNA: TGCGCCAGCAGCCAAGACAGGGGAATCAATCAGCCCCAGCATTTT. Encoded protein: CASSQDRGINQPQHF.

The chain has TRBV2 and TRBJ1-2, with 7 nucleotides matching TRBD1. CDR1 and CDR2 from the germline V gene are SNHLY and FYNNEI. V lost 10 bases, J lost 8 bases, and 16 bases stayed unmatched. The length of the CDR3 is 14 residues. The CDR3 region has the DNA TGTGCCACCGTCCCCCGACAGGGATCTTTGGGCTACACCTTC. It codes for CATVPRQGSLGYTF.

The chain combines TRBV7-7 with TRBJ1-4; D may be TRBD1 (5 bases). This CDR3 is built from 15 residues. V was clipped by 5 bases and J by 0 bases, with 10 bases between them. The germline V gene has CDR1 SSHAT and CDR2 FNYEAQ (reference sequence). This chain's CDR3 is CASSPGLSTNEKLFF. The CDR3 bases are TGTGCCAGCAGCCCGGGACTTTCAACTAATGAAAAACTGTTTTTT.

This clone was recorded a few times. This rearrangement joins TRBV6-1 to TRBJ1-4, with D possibly matching TRBD1 (5 bases). CDR1 is MNHNS and CDR2 is SASEGT in the germline V gene. This CDR3 has 15 amino acids. V was trimmed by 4 bases and J by 6 bases, leaving 15 bases between them. The CDR3 protein is CASSGIGAADEKLFF. The DNA of the CDR3 is TGTGCCAGCAGTGGGATCGGGGCCGCCGATGAAAAACTGTTTTTT.

This clone has more than one count but fewer than ten. The genes are TRBV6-6 and TRBJ2-7; D may be TRBD2 (6 bases). Between the trimmed V and J ends, which lost 1 base and 4 bases, there was a span of 17 bases. Germline-derived CDR1 and CDR2 are MNHNY and SVGAGI (reference sequence). The CDR3 extends over 16 amino acids. The CDR3 DNA sequence: TGTGCCAGCAGTTACTTGAGGGCCAGCGCGGGGTACGAGCAGTACTTC. Its translation is CASSYLRASAGYEQYF.

CDR3 sequence reads: CASNDRGEEGEKLFF. The CDR3 bases are TGTGCCAGCAATGATAGAGGGGAGGAGGGTGAAAAACTGTTTTTT. The V call is TRBV6-1, the J call TRBJ1-4; TRBD1 might be the D (5 bases). Germline lookup yields CDR1 MNHNS and CDR2 SASEGT. The length of the CDR3 is 15 residues. The germline V and J ends were trimmed by 7 bases and 7 bases, with 19 bases remaining between them.

This sequence joins TRBV4-1 and TRBJ2-5, with D tentatively TRBD1 or TRBD2 (5 bases each). Trimming cost V 1 base and J 4 bases, with 13 bases left between them. Germline V gene data show CDR1 as MGHRA and CDR2 as YSYEKL. The CDR3 length is 15 residues. This CDR3 reads CASSQGGLAAETQYF. CDR3 DNA: TGCGCCAGCAGCCAAGGGGGGTTAGCAGCAGAGACCCAGTACTTC.

V is TRBV7-9 and J is TRBJ2-3; D may be TRBD1 or TRBD2 (6 bases each). Germline V gives CDR1 SEHNR, CDR2 FQNEAQ (reference sequence). V lost 5 bases and J 4 bases, leaving 10 bases between the germline ends. This CDR3 has 13 amino acids. CDR3 bases: TGTGCCAGCAGCAGCCGGGGGCCAGATACGCAGTATTTT. This gives the protein CASSSRGPDTQYF. The full variable domain, rest sourced from reference TRBV7-9 and TRBJ2-3, is DTGVSQNPRHKITKRGQNVTFRCDPISEHNRLYWYRQTLGQGPEFLTYFQNEAQLEKSRLLSDRFSAERPKGSFSTLEIQRTEQGDSAMYLCASSSRGPDTQYFGPGTRLTVL.

CDR3 sequence: CASSLGSTGGNTEAFF. Here the CDR3 DNA reads TGCGCCAGCAGCTTGGGGTCGACAGGGGGGAACACTGAAGCTTTCTTT. The genes are TRBV5-1 and TRBJ1-1, with 9 bases identical to TRBD1. The V gene's germline CDR1 is SGHRS and CDR2 YFSETQ. There are 16 residues in the CDR3. V gave up 0 bases and J gave up 1 base; unmatched junction bases: 4.

The gene calls are TRBV9 and TRBJ1-2; 8 nucleotides line up with TRBD1. This CDR3 contains 15 residues. The germline gives CDR1 SGDLS, CDR2 YYNGEE. The J segment lost 3 bases and the V segment lost 0 bases, leaving 4 bases of the junction unmatched. The chain's CDR3 is CASSVEQGAYYGYTF. CDR3 nucleotide sequence: TGTGCCAGCAGCGTAGAGCAGGGGGCATACTATGGCTACACCTTC.

This clone has only a few counts. V and J are TRBV14 and TRBJ1-6, with 7 bases identical to TRBD1. Germline CDR1 is SGHDN and CDR2 is FVKESK. V lost 4 bases to trimming and J lost 7 bases; unmatched junction nucleotides: 7. The CDR3 loop spans 15 amino acids. The CDR3 DNA reads as TGTGCCAGCAGCCCTGGGGGGACAGCCAATTCACCCCTCCACTTT. Protein: CASSPGGTANSPLHF.

The chain links TRBV7-9 to TRBJ2-1; D is ambiguous. This CDR3 contains 13 residues. V gave up 4 bases and J gave up 9 bases, with 13 bases separating them. Germline V gene sequence: CDR1 SEHNR, CDR2 FQNEAQ (reference sequence). CDR3 nucleotides: TGTGCCAGCAGCTCCACCACTTTTGCTGAGCAGTTCTTC. This translates into CASSSTTFAEQFF.

This clone was picked up a small number of times. The V and J genes are TRBV7-2 and TRBJ1-1, with D uncertain. The germline V and J ends were trimmed by 5 bases and 1 base, with 11 bases remaining between them. There are 14 residues in the CDR3. Germline lookup yields CDR1 SGHTA and CDR2 FQGNSA. The CDR3 here is CASSPSLGNTEAFF. The CDR3 DNA sequence: TGTGCCAGCAGCCCCTCTTTGGGGAACACTGAAGCTTTCTTT.

The rearrangement uses TRBV6-5 and TRBJ2-7, with 8 bases aligning to TRBD2. Per the germline V gene, CDR1 is MNHEY and CDR2 is SVGAGI. The trim removed 2 bases at V and 0 bases at J, leaving 3 bases unmatched. The CDR3 runs 15 residues. CDR3 loop: CASSYAGGLSYEQYF. CDR3 bases: TGTGCCAGCAGTTACGCGGGGGGCCTCTCCTACGAGCAGTACTTC.

The gene calls are TRBV27 and TRBJ1-1; D might be TRBD1 (6 bases). This CDR3 spans 13 amino acids. Germline CDR1 reads MNHEY; CDR2 reads SMNVEV (reference sequence). V shed 5 bases and J shed 9 bases, with 16 bases lying between them. The CDR3 nucleotides are TGTGCCAGCAGTCCGCCCGGCACAGGGAAAGCTTTCTTT. This gives the protein CASSPPGTGKAFF.

A single count supports this clone. V usage is TRBV6-5 and J usage is TRBJ2-7; 9 bases map to TRBD2. Germline trimming cut 6 bases from V and 2 bases from J; bases unmatched to any gene: 8. Germline V lookup: CDR1 MNHEY, CDR2 SVGAGI. The CDR3 spans 15 residues. CDR3 region: CASRSSREGPYEQYF. In DNA, the CDR3 is TGTGCCAGCAGATCCTCGCGGGAGGGTCCCTACGAGCAGTACTTC.

V gene TRBV11-2 combines with J gene TRBJ2-3, with a tentative D call TRBD1 (5 bases). V was clipped by 2 bases and J by 4 bases, with 7 bases between them. This CDR3 comprises 13 residues. The germline V gene encodes CDR1 SGHAT and CDR2 FQNNGV. The CDR3 reads CASSLIGADTQYF. The CDR3 DNA reads TGTGCCAGCAGCTTAATAGGGGCAGATACGCAGTATTTT.

The genes are TRBV4-3 and TRBJ1-1; D remains ambiguous. CDR1 LGHNA and CDR2 YSLEER come from the germline V gene. The CDR3 length is 13 residues. The V gene lost 0 bases and the J gene lost 3 bases, with 5 bases spanning the gap. CDR3 bases: TGCGCCAGCAGCCAAGATCGCGACACTGAAGCTTTCTTT. This gives the protein CASSQDRDTEAFF.

V and J are TRBV2 and TRBJ2-1; weak D call: TRBD2 (6 bases). The CDR3 sequence is 15 residues long. Looked up from germline, CDR1 is SNHLY and CDR2 is FYNNEI. The germline V and J ends were trimmed by 6 bases and 2 bases, with 14 bases remaining between them. The CDR3, as DNA: TGTGCCAGCAGGGAATTGGGGGGTCCCTACAATGAGCAGTTCTTC. Translated, it gives CASRELGGPYNEQFF.

This chain links TRBV27 with TRBJ1-1; D is unclear. This CDR3 contains 15 residues. V lost 2 bases and J lost 1, with 11 bases in between. Germline CDR1 and CDR2: MNHEY and SMNVEV (reference sequence). This CDR3 reads CASSLRRPGNTEAFF. CDR3 DNA sequence: TGTGCCAGCAGTTTACGCCGTCCCGGGAACACTGAAGCTTTCTTT.

V is TRBV15 and J is TRBJ1-3; D is possibly TRBD1 (5 bases). This CDR3 has 15 amino acids. Per the germline V gene, CDR1 is LNHNV and CDR2 is YYDKDF (reference sequence). Trimming cost V 0 bases and J 2 bases, with 8 bases left between them. The chain's CDR3 is CATSREPGAGNTIYF. For the CDR3, the DNA is TGTGCCACCAGCAGAGAACCGGGGGCTGGAAACACCATATATTTT.

The V gene is TRBV6-5, the J gene TRBJ1-2, with D perhaps TRBD1 (5 bases). The CDR3 spans 13 residues. V was clipped by 6 bases and J by 6 bases, with 14 bases between them. CDR1 is MNHEY, CDR2 SVGAGI, per germline. CDR3 in amino acids: CASRRGAVHGYTF. The CDR3 DNA reads TGTGCCAGCAGGAGGGGCGCCGTCCATGGCTACACCTTC.

The chain combines TRBV21-1 with TRBJ2-5. TRBV21-1 is classified as a pseudogene. CDR3 length: 14 amino acids. The CDR3 sequence is CASSKQDDGETQYF. The CDR3 DNA follows: TGTGCCAGCAGCAAACAGGACGACGGTGAGACCCAGTACTTC.

The V call is TRBV19, the J call TRBJ1-1, with 10 bases that match TRBD1. CDR1 LNHDA and CDR2 SQIVND come from the germline V gene (reference sequence). After removal of 4 bases from V and 4 bases from J, the junction contained 12 bases not matched to a gene. This CDR3 is built from 17 residues. In DNA form, the CDR3 reads TGTGCCAGTAGTACAGACAGGGGGCGTTCCGGGGGCACTGAAGCTTTCTTT. Protein product: CASSTDRGRSGGTEAFF.

The rearrangement uses TRBV11-3 and TRBJ2-5, with 15 bases identical to TRBD2. Trimming took 4 bases from V and 4 from J; bases not matched to a gene: 7. The V gene's germline CDR1 is SGHNT and CDR2 YENEEA. This CDR3 comprises 17 residues. CDR3 coding DNA: TGTGCCAGCAGCTCTCGGACTAGCGGGGGGGCCAGAGAGACCCAGTACTTC. It specifies CASSSRTSGGARETQYF.